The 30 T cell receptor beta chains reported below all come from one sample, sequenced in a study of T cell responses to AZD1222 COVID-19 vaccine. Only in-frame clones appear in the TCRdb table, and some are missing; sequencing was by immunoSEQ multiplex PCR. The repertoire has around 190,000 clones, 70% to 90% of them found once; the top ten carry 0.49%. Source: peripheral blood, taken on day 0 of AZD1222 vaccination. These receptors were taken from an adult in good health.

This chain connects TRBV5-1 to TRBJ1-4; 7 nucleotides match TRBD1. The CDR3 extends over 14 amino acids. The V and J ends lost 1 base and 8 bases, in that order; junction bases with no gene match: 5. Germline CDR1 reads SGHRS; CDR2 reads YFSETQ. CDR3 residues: CASSLSRGREKLFF. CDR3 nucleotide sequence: TGCGCCAGCAGCTTGTCAAGGGGGCGGGAAAAACTGTTTTTT. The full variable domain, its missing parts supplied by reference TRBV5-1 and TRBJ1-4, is KAGVTQTPRYLIKTRGQQVTLSCSPISGHRSVSWYQQTPGQGLQFLFEYFSETQRNKGNFPGRFSGRQFSNSRSEMNVSTLELGDSALYLCASSLSRGREKLFFGSGTQLSVL.

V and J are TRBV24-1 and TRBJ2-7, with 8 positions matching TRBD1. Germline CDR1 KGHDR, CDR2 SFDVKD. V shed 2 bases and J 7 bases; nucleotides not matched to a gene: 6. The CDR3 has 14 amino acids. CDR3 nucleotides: TGTGCCACCAGTGATTCTTGGACAGGGTCGGAGCAGTACTTC. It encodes CATSDSWTGSEQYF.

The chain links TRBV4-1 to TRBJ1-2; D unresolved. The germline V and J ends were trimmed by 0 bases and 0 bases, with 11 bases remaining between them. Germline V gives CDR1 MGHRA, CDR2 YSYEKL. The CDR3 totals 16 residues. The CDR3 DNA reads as TGCGCCAGCAGCCAAGAGGGCAGCCGAACTAACTATGGCTACACCTTC. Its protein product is CASSQEGSRTNYGYTF.

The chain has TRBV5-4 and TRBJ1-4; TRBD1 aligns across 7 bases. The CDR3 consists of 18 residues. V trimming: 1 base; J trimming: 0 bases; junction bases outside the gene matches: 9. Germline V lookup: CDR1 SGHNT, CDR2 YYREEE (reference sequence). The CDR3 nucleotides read TGTGCCAGCAGCTTGTTTACGGGACAGCTCGCAACTAATGAAAAACTGTTTTTT. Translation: CASSLFTGQLATNEKLFF.

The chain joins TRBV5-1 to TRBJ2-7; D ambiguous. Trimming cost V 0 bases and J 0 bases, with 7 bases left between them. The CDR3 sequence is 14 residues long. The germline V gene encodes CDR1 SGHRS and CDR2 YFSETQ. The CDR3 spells CASSLATSSYEQYF. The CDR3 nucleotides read TGCGCCAGCAGCTTGGCCACCAGCTCCTACGAGCAGTACTTC.

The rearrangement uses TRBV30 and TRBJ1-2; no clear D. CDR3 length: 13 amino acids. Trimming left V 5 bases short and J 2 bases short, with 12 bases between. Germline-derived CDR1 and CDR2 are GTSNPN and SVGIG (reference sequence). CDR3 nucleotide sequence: TGTGCCTGGGTCGACACAAGCAACTATGGCTACACCTTC. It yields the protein CAWVDTSNYGYTF.

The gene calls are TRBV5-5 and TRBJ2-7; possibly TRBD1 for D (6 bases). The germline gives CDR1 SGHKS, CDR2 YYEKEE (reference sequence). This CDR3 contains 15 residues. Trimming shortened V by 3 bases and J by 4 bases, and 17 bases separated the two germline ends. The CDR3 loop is CASSSRAGVVYEQYF. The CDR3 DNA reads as TGTGCCAGCAGCTCCCGGGCAGGGGTTGTATACGAGCAGTACTTC.

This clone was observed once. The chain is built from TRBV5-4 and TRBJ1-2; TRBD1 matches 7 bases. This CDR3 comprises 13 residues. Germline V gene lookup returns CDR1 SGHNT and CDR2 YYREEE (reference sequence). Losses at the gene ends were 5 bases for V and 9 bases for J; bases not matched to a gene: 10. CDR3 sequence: CASSEQGLLSYTF. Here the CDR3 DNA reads TGTGCCAGCAGTGAACAGGGGCTCCTTAGCTACACCTTC.

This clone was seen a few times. Written as DNA, the CDR3 is TGTGCCAGCAGCGTAGAGGCGCTTGGAAGGGGTGAGCAGTTCTTC. It encodes CASSVEALGRGEQFF. The chain joins TRBV9 to TRBJ2-1; possibly TRBD1 for D (5 bases). CDR1 is SGDLS, CDR2 YYNGEE, per germline. V was clipped by 0 bases and J by 9 bases, with 16 bases between them. The CDR3 sequence is 15 residues long. The complete variable domain, with remaining parts taken from reference TRBV9 and TRBJ2-1, reads DSGVTQTPKHLITATGQRVTLRCSPRSGDLSVYWYQQSLDQGLQFLIQYYNGEERAKGNILERFSAQQFPDLHSELNLSSLELGDSALYFCASSVEALGRGEQFFGPGTRLTVL.

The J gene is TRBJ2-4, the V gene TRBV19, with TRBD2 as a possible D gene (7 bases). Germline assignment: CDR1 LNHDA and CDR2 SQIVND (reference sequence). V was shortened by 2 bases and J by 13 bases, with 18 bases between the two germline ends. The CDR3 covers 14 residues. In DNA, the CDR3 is TGTGCCAGTAGTATAAGGGGGGGCCGAAGCGGGCAGTACTTC. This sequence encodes CASSIRGGRSGQYF.

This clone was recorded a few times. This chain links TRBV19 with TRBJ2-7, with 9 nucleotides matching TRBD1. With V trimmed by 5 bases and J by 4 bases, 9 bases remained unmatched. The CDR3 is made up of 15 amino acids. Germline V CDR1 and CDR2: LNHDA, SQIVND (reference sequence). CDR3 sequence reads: CASSVSGTGIYEQYF. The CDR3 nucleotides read TGTGCCAGTAGTGTCTCCGGGACAGGGATATACGAGCAGTACTTC.

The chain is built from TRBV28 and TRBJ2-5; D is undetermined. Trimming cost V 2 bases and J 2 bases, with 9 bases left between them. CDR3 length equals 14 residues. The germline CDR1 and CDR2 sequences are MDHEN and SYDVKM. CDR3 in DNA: TGTGCCAGCAGTTTAGGCAGAAAACAAGAGACCCAGTACTTC. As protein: CASSLGRKQETQYF.

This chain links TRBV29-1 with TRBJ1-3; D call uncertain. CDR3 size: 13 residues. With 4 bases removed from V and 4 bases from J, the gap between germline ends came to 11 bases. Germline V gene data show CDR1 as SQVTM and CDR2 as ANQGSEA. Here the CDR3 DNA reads TGCAGCGTTGCTGACACAGCGGGAAACACCATATATTTT. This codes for CSVADTAGNTIYF.

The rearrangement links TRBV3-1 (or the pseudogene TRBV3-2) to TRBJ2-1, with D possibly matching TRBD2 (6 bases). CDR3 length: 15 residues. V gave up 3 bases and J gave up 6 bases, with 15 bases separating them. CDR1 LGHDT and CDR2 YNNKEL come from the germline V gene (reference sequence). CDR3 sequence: CASSQETSFFNEQFF. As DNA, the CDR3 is TGTGCCAGCAGCCAGGAGACTAGTTTCTTCAATGAGCAGTTCTTC.

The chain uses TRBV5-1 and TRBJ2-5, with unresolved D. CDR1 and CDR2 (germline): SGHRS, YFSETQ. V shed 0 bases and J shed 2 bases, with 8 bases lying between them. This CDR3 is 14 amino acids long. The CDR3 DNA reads TGCGCCAGCAGCTTGGATGACTTACAAGAGACCCAGTACTTC. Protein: CASSLDDLQETQYF.

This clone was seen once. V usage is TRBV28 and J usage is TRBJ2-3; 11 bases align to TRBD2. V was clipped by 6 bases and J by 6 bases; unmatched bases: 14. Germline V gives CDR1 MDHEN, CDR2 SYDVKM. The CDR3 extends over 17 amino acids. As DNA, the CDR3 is TGTGCCAGCAGCGCCTGGGGTAGCGGGGGGGCCGAGGATACGCAGTATTTT. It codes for CASSAWGSGGAEDTQYF.

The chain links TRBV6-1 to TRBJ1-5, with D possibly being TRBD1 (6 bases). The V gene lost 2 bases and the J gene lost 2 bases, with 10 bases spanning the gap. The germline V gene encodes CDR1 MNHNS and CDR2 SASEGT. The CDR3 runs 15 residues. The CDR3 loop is CASSESRGGNQPQHF. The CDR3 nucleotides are TGTGCCAGCAGTGAAAGCAGGGGAGGCAATCAGCCCCAGCATTTT.

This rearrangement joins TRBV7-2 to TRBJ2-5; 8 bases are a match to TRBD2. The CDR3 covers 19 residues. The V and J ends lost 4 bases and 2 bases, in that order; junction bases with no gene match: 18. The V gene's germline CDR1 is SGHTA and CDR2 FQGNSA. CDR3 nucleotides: TGTGCCAGCAGCTCTCGTGAAATTCGGGCGGGGGGTGGTCAAGAGACCCAGTACTTC. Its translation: CASSSREIRAGGGQETQYF.

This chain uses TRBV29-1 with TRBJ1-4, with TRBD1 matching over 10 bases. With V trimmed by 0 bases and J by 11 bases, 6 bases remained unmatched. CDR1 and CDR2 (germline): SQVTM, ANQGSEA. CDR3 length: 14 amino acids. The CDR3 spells CSVEDTGTGDKLFF. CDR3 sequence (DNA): TGCAGCGTTGAAGATACCGGGACAGGGGACAAACTGTTTTTT.

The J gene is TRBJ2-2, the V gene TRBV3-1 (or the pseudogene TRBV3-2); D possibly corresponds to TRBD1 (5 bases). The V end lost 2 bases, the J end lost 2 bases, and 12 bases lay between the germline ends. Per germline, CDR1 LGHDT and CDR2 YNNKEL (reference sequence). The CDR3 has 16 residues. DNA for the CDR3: TGTGCCAGCAGCCAACAGACAGTGATTAACACCGGGGAGCTGTTTTTT. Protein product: CASSQQTVINTGELFF.

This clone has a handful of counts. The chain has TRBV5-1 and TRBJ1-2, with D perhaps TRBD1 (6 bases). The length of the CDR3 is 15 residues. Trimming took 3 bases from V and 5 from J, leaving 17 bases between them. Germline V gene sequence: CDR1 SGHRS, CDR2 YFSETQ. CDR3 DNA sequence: TGCGCCAGCAGCTATTCCCCGGACAGCATATATGGCTACACCTTC. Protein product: CASSYSPDSIYGYTF. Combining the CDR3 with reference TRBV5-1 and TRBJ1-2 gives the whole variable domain KAGVTQTPRYLIKTRGQQVTLSCSPISGHRSVSWYQQTPGQGLQFLFEYFSETQRNKGNFPGRFSGRQFSNSRSEMNVSTLELGDSALYLCASSYSPDSIYGYTFGSGTRLTVV.

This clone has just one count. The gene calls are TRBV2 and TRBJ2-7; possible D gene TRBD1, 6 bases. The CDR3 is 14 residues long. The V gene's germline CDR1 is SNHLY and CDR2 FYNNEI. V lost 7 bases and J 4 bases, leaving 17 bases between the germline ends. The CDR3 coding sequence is TGTGCCAGCATCACAGTGGGCAGGGGATACGAGCAGTACTTC. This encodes CASITVGRGYEQYF.

The DNA of the CDR3 is TGCGCCAGCAGCTTGAGGACTAGCGGGAGGAACTACGAGCAGTACTTC. It specifies CASSLRTSGRNYEQYF. V is TRBV5-1 and J is TRBJ2-7; 14 bases align to TRBD2. Germline V gene data show CDR1 as SGHRS and CDR2 as YFSETQ. The CDR3 runs 16 residues. The V and J ends lost 1 base and 3 bases, in that order; junction bases with no gene match: 3.

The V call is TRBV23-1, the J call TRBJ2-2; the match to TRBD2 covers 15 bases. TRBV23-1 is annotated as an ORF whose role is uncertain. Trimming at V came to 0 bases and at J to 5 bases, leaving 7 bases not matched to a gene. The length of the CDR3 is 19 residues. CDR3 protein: CASSQSFGTSGRKTGELFF. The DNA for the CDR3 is TGCGCCAGCAGTCAATCGTTTGGGACTAGCGGGAGGAAAACCGGGGAGCTGTTTTTT.

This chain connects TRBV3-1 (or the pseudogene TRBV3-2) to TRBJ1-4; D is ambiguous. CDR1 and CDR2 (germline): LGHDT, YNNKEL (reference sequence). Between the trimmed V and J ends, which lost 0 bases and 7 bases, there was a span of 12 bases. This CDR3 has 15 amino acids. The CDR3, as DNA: TGTGCCAGCAGCCAAGATTCGGGGAGAGGTGAAAAACTGTTTTTT. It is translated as CASSQDSGRGEKLFF.

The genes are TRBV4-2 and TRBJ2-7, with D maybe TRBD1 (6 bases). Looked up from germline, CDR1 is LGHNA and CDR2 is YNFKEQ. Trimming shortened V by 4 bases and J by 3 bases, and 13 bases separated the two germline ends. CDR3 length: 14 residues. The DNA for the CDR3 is TGTGCCAGCAGCCCTACCAGGGGTGACTACGAGCAGTACTTC. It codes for CASSPTRGDYEQYF.

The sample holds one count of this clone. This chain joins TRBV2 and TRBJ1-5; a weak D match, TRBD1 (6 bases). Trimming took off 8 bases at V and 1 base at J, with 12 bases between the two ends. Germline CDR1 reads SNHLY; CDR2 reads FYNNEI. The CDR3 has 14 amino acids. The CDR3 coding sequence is TGTGCCAGCGGGGGGGCTACCAGCAATCAGCCCCAGCATTTT. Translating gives CASGGATSNQPQHF.

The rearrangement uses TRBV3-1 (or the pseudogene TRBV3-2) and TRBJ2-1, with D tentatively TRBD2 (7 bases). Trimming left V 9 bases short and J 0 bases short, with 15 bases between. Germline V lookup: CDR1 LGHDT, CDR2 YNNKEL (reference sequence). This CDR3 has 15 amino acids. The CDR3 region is CASLYAGASYNEQFF. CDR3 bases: TGTGCCAGTCTTTATGCGGGGGCCTCCTACAATGAGCAGTTCTTC.

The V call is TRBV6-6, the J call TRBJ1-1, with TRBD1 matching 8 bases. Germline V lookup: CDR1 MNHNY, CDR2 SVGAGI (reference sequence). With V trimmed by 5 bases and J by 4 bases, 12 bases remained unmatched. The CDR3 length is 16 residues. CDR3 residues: CASSPPDRVVVTEAFF. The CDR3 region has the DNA TGTGCCAGCAGTCCCCCGGACAGGGTCGTCGTCACTGAAGCTTTCTTT.

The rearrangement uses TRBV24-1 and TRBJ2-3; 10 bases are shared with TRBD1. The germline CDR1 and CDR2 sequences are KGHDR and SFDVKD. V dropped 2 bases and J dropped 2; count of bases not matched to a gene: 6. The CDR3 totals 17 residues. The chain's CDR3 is CATSDYDRGRFTDTQYF. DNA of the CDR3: TGTGCCACCAGTGATTACGACAGGGGGCGATTCACAGATACGCAGTATTTT.